The 20 T cell receptor beta chains below come from one sample, sequenced in a study of blood T cell repertoires in COVID-19. Repertoires were generated with immunoSEQ multiplex PCR, while TCRdb's copy carries only in-frame clones and drops some. Found here are approximately 120,000 clones, about four fifths of them singletons; the top ten hold 20% to 25%. The specimen sequenced was peripheral blood. Receptors were obtained from a man older than 75 with acute or convalescent COVID-19.

The chain has TRBV5-5 and TRBJ2-1; D unresolved. The ends were cut back, 2 bases at V and 5 bases at J, with 11 bases in the middle. The CDR3 has 14 amino acids. Germline lookup yields CDR1 SGHKS and CDR2 YYEKEE (reference sequence). CDR3 coding DNA: TGTGCCAGCAGCTTAGAACTACGGAACAATGAGCAGTTCTTC. Translated: CASSLELRNNEQFF.

The chain joins TRBV5-4 to TRBJ2-7, with a possible D match to TRBD1 (9 bases). CDR3 length: 16 amino acids. Germline V gene data show CDR1 as SGHNT and CDR2 as YYREEE (reference sequence). Trimming stripped 3 bases from V and 6 bases from J, with 22 bases between. The CDR3 nucleotides are TGTGCCAGCAGCTCTCGGGGGGGGACAGGGAGCGGCGAGCAGTACTTC. Translating it yields CASSSRGGTGSGEQYF.

The V and J genes are TRBV5-1 and TRBJ2-2, with D possibly TRBD1 on 6 matching bases. Trimming pared 4 bases from V and 2 bases from J, leaving 9 bases between. CDR1 is SGHRS and CDR2 is YFSETQ in the germline V gene. CDR3 length equals 14 residues. CDR3 nucleotides: TGCGCCAGCAGCAGGGACACCAACACCGGGGAGCTGTTTTTT. It encodes CASSRDTNTGELFF.

The chain has TRBV5-8 and TRBJ1-1; no clear D gene. The V gene's germline CDR1 is SGHTS and CDR2 YDEGEE. Trimming removed 1 base at V and 3 bases at J, with 10 bases between. The CDR3 runs to 14 residues. CDR3 residues: CASSLRGGDTEAFF. The CDR3, as DNA: TGTGCCAGCAGCTTGAGAGGCGGGGACACTGAAGCTTTCTTT.

This chain links TRBV5-5 with TRBJ2-2; no clear D gene. The CDR3 length is 15 residues. With 1 base removed from V and 1 base from J, the gap between germline ends came to 8 bases. Germline V CDR1 and CDR2: SGHKS, YYEKEE (reference sequence). CDR3 loop: CASSLNSMNTGELFF. In nucleotides, the CDR3 is TGTGCCAGCAGCTTGAACAGCATGAACACCGGGGAGCTGTTTTTT.

This chain uses TRBV9 with TRBJ1-2, with TRBD1 matching 9 bases. This CDR3 spans 15 amino acids. Germline V gene sequence: CDR1 SGDLS, CDR2 YYNGEE. V trimming: 0 bases; J trimming: 2 bases; junction bases outside the gene matches: 2. CDR3 loop: CASSVEGQGNYGYTF. In nucleotides, the CDR3 is TGTGCCAGCAGCGTAGAAGGACAGGGGAACTATGGCTACACCTTC.

This clone was seen a single time. Written as DNA, the CDR3 is TGTGCCAGCAGCCAATCTCTAGCGGGGGTCCCTAATGAGCAGTTCTTC. Translation gives CASSQSLAGVPNEQFF. This sequence joins TRBV3-1 (or the pseudogene TRBV3-2) and TRBJ2-1; TRBD2 aligns across 10 bases. Per germline, CDR1 LGHDT and CDR2 YNNKEL (reference sequence). The V gene end was trimmed by 2 bases and the J gene end by 7 bases; junction bases not matched to a gene: 8. The CDR3 contains 16 residues.

The chain is built from TRBV19 and TRBJ1-2; a possible D gene is TRBD1 (5 bases). Per the germline V gene, CDR1 is LNHDA and CDR2 is SQIVND (reference sequence). This CDR3 is built from 14 residues. The ends were cut back, 3 bases at V and 4 bases at J, with 12 bases in the middle. CDR3 region: CASSIIGAFYGYTF. The CDR3 DNA sequence: TGTGCCAGTAGTATTATAGGGGCATTCTATGGCTACACCTTC.

The chain joins TRBV12-3 or TRBV12-4 to TRBJ1-1; 7 bases map to TRBD1. V lost 5 bases to trimming and J lost 8 bases; unmatched junction nucleotides: 2. This CDR3 spans 11 amino acids. The CDR3 DNA is TGTGCCAGCAGTATGGACAGGGAAGCTTTCTTT. Protein sequence: CASSMDREAFF.

This clone was seen a few times. This chain uses TRBV7-9 with TRBJ2-6; TRBD2 might be the D (6 bases). Trimming shortened V by 4 bases and J by 0 bases, and 13 bases separated the two germline ends. Germline CDR1 and CDR2: SEHNR and FQNEAQ (reference sequence). The CDR3 loop spans 17 amino acids. This CDR3 is CASSYRDLGSGANVLTF. The DNA for the CDR3 is TGTGCCAGCAGCTACCGGGACTTAGGCTCTGGGGCCAACGTCCTGACTTTC.

This clone was observed a handful of times. V and J are TRBV7-9 and TRBJ2-3; D unclear. The CDR3 is 12 amino acids. The germline V and J ends were trimmed by 2 bases and 8 bases, with 8 bases remaining between them. Looked up from germline, CDR1 is SEHNR and CDR2 is FQNEAQ (reference sequence). The CDR3 coding sequence is TGTGCCAGCAGCTTATCAACTGGTACGCAGTATTTT. The encoded protein is CASSLSTGTQYF. The full variable domain, its missing parts supplied by reference TRBV7-9 and TRBJ2-3, is DTGVSQNPRHKITKRGQNVTFRCDPISEHNRLYWYRQTLGQGPEFLTYFQNEAQLEKSRLLSDRFSAERPKGSFSTLEIQRTEQGDSAMYLCASSLSTGTQYFGPGTRLTVL.

V is TRBV12-3 or TRBV12-4 and J is TRBJ1-2; D is unclear. The CDR3 is made up of 13 amino acids. The V end was cut by 1 base, the J end by 2 bases, with 5 bases between. CDR3 in DNA: TGTGCCAGCAGTTTAGACAGAAACTATGGCTACACCTTC. Translation: CASSLDRNYGYTF.

CDR3 region: CASSPAALVGGPGTQYF. The CDR3 DNA sequence: TGTGCCAGCAGCCCAGCCGCCTTAGTGGGGGGTCCTGGGACCCAGTACTTC. The genes are TRBV4-2 and TRBJ2-5; possibly TRBD2 for D (6 bases). The germline CDR1 and CDR2 sequences are LGHNA and YNFKEQ. V lost 4 bases, J lost 7 bases, and 25 bases lay in between. The CDR3 extends over 17 amino acids.

J is TRBJ2-5 and V is TRBV3-1 (or the pseudogene TRBV3-2); D is uncertain. CDR1 and CDR2 from the germline V gene are LGHDT and YNNKEL (reference sequence). Trimming took off 3 bases at V and 4 bases at J, with 9 bases between the two ends. This CDR3 is 13 amino acids long. CDR3 amino acids: CASSHGRLETQYF. The CDR3 nucleotides read TGTGCCAGCAGCCATGGCAGATTAGAGACCCAGTACTTC.

This clone has only a few counts. The rearrangement joins TRBV7-7 to TRBJ2-5, with 7 bases matching TRBD1. The CDR3 contains 15 residues. Germline V gene lookup returns CDR1 SSHAT and CDR2 FNYEAQ (reference sequence). The V gene end was trimmed by 1 base and the J gene end by 5 bases; junction bases not matched to a gene: 7. In DNA, the CDR3 is TGTGCCAGCAGCTTAGAGGGCAGGGGGTTGGAGACCCAGTACTTC. It encodes CASSLEGRGLETQYF.

The chain is built from TRBV10-3 and TRBJ2-3; possibly TRBD2 for D (5 bases). The CDR3 has 16 amino acids. Germline V gives CDR1 ENHRY, CDR2 SYGVKD. The germline V and J ends were trimmed by 0 bases and 2 bases, with 12 bases remaining between them. The CDR3 sequence is CAISESKRTDTDTQYF. The DNA of the CDR3 is TGTGCCATCAGTGAGTCGAAGCGGACCGACACAGATACGCAGTATTTT.

The rearrangement joins TRBV6-5 to TRBJ1-1; D is ambiguous. The ends were cut back, 11 bases at V and 2 bases at J, with 15 bases in the middle. Germline V gene sequence: CDR1 MNHEY, CDR2 SVGAGI. The CDR3 consists of 13 residues. The CDR3 DNA follows: TGTGCCGTTCTGCGGGAAGGCAACACTGAAGCTTTCTTT. It is translated as CAVLREGNTEAFF.

The J gene is TRBJ2-7, the V gene TRBV6-1; TRBD1 matches 8 bases. There are 19 residues in the CDR3. Germline trimming cut 2 bases from V and 6 bases from J; bases unmatched to any gene: 21. Germline-derived CDR1 and CDR2 are MNHNS and SASEGT. The CDR3 bases are TGTGCCAGCAGTGAATCGCTCCTATTCCCAGCAGGGGGCTTCTTCGAGCAGTACTTC. Protein sequence: CASSESLLFPAGGFFEQYF.

The chain has TRBV3-1 (or the pseudogene TRBV3-2) and TRBJ2-5, with 7 bases identical to TRBD2. The CDR3 covers 17 residues. V was clipped by 1 base and J by 3 bases; unmatched bases: 11. Germline CDR1 and CDR2: LGHDT and YNNKEL (reference sequence). The CDR3 DNA reads TGTGCCAGCAGCCAAGGAGGGGATAGCGGGTTGGAAGAGACCCAGTACTTC. Its protein is CASSQGGDSGLEETQYF.

CDR3 sequence reads: CASSLLTDSPLHF. CDR3 bases: TGTGCCAGTTCCCTGCTCACGGATTCACCCCTCCACTTT. This sequence joins TRBV6-5 and TRBJ1-6; D is uncertain. The CDR3 totals 13 residues. Germline V gene lookup returns CDR1 MNHEY and CDR2 SVGAGI. The V end was cut by 9 bases, the J end by 8 bases, with 14 bases between.